These 2 T cell receptor beta chains originate from one sample sequenced in a study of T cell responses to AZD1222 COVID-19 vaccine. The assay was immunoSEQ multiplex PCR, and TCRdb's table has in-frame clones only and misses some. The sample has over 110,000 clones; more than 85% are singletons. This sample comprised peripheral blood, obtained after recovery from COVID-19. The receptors come from an adult who had recovered from COVID-19.

The rearrangement uses TRBV2 and TRBJ2-1; 11 bases agree with TRBD2. V lost 5 bases and J lost 4; bases outside the gene matches: 7. The CDR3 covers 16 residues. The germline CDR1 and CDR2 sequences are SNHLY and FYNNEI. The CDR3 coding sequence is TGTGCCAGCAGTTCCCGCACTAGCGGGAGTTACAATGAGCAGTTCTTC. Its translation: CASSSRTSGSYNEQFF.

The genes are TRBV5-1 and TRBJ2-2; D is perhaps TRBD1 or TRBD2 (5 bases each). Trimming shortened V by 6 bases and J by 2 bases, and 20 bases separated the two germline ends. Germline V lookup: CDR1 SGHRS, CDR2 YFSETQ. The CDR3 is made up of 17 amino acids. The CDR3 region has the DNA TGCGCCAGCACCTGGATTGGGACCTCAAGAAACACCGGGGAGCTGTTTTTT. This gives the protein CASTWIGTSRNTGELFF.